One and the same sample provided the 8 T cell receptor beta chains below, sequenced in a study of blood T cell repertoires in COVID-19. The repertoire was sequenced with immunoSEQ multiplex PCR; TCRdb's copy has only in-frame clones and lacks some. The sample holds some 20,000 clones, about 88% seen once. Sequencing was carried out using peripheral blood. The receptors stem from a man aged 35-49 years with active COVID-19.

The chain carries TRBV19 and TRBJ1-1; TRBD1 aligns across 8 bases. V shed 4 bases and J 1 base; nucleotides not matched to a gene: 14. The CDR3 totals 18 residues. Germline V gene data show CDR1 as LNHDA and CDR2 as SQIVND (reference sequence). Here the CDR3 DNA reads TGTGCCAGTAGTAGCAAGACGGGACAGGTGACGGGGAACACTGAAGCTTTCTTT. Translation: CASSSKTGQVTGNTEAFF.

CDR3 bases: TGTGCCAGCAGCCAAAACTCCGGGGGGCTGAGAGCTTTCTTT. It yields the protein CASSQNSGGLRAFF. This chain joins TRBV3-1 (or the pseudogene TRBV3-2) and TRBJ1-1; a weak D match, TRBD1 (6 bases). V was shortened by 2 bases and J by 10 bases, with 17 bases between the two germline ends. The CDR3 has 14 amino acids. CDR1 is LGHDT and CDR2 is YNNKEL in the germline V gene (reference sequence).

The chain is built from TRBV19 and TRBJ2-3; a weak D match, TRBD1 (6 bases). Germline V gives CDR1 LNHDA, CDR2 SQIVND (reference sequence). Trimming took 3 bases from V and 2 from J, leaving 12 bases between them. The CDR3 totals 15 residues. CDR3 sequence: CASSIRQEFTDTQYF. The CDR3, as DNA: TGTGCCAGTAGTATCCGACAGGAATTCACAGATACGCAGTATTTT.

This chain links TRBV4-1 with TRBJ1-2, with 9 bases aligning to TRBD1. The CDR3 totals 17 residues. With V trimmed by 4 bases and J by 6 bases, 15 bases remained unmatched. In germline, CDR1 is MGHRA, CDR2 YSYEKL. The CDR3 loop reads CASSRLGAGQGSNGYTF. CDR3 sequence (DNA): TGCGCCAGCAGCCGACTTGGGGCCGGACAGGGGAGTAATGGCTACACCTTC.

This clone has only one observation. This sequence joins TRBV27 and TRBJ1-2; D call uncertain. Per the germline V gene, CDR1 is MNHEY and CDR2 is SMNVEV (reference sequence). Trimming left V 10 bases short and J 8 bases short, with 17 bases between. The CDR3 length is 12 residues. In DNA, the CDR3 is TGTGCCACCAAATCCGGACTATCGGGCTACACCTTC. Its protein is CATKSGLSGYTF.

This clone was counted once. The chain is built from TRBV9 and TRBJ2-1; perhaps TRBD2 as D (6 bases). Trimming took off 1 base at V and 5 bases at J, with 16 bases between the two ends. This CDR3 is 16 amino acids long. The germline gives CDR1 SGDLS, CDR2 YYNGEE. The CDR3 nucleotides are TGTGCCAGCAGCGTACGACCGGGACTCGCTGACAATGAGCAGTTCTTC. Translating gives CASSVRPGLADNEQFF.

The rearrangement uses TRBV6-5 and TRBJ2-7, with D perhaps matching TRBD1 (6 bases). The V gene's germline CDR1 is MNHEY and CDR2 SVGAGI. The V gene lost 6 bases and the J gene lost 4 bases, with 7 bases spanning the gap. This CDR3 is built from 11 residues. CDR3 DNA sequence: TGTGCCAGCAGGAGGGGGTACGAGCAGTACTTC. Translation: CASRRGYEQYF.

The V and J genes are TRBV7-9 and TRBJ2-1; D not certain. The germline CDR1 and CDR2 sequences are SEHNR and FQNEAQ (reference sequence). CDR3 length: 11 amino acids. Trimming removed 4 bases from V and 14 bases from J, with 12 bases in between. The chain's CDR3 is CASSSSALEFF. CDR3 DNA sequence: TGTGCCAGCAGCTCTAGTGCTCTGGAGTTCTTC. The full variable domain, with the rest looked up from reference TRBV7-9 and TRBJ2-1, is DTGVSQNPRHKITKRGQNVTFRCDPISEHNRLYWYRQTLGQGPEFLTYFQNEAQLEKSRLLSDRFSAERPKGSFSTLEIQRTEQGDSAMYLCASSSSALEFFGPGTRLTVL.